This TCR beta chain was identified during a study of T cells in Graves' hyperthyroidism and ophthalmopathy (dated by TCRdb to between 2018 and 2021). In terms of the full investigation: Peripheral blood samples were taken at initial diagnosis, before any treatment was given. To identify TCR V-J signatures that set the groups apart, the researchers used a discovery cohort of more than 95 patients, made up of roughly 40 with Graves' ophthalmopathy and about 60 with stable Graves' hyperthyroidism. Whether ophthalmopathy could be predicted prospectively was tested in an independent validation cohort made up of under 20 hyperthyroidism patients plus 17 patients who later progressed to ophthalmopathy. The approximately 98 discovery patients were randomly divided into training and test sets at a 7:3 ratio. Thyroid tissue and blood T-cell repertoires from six Graves' hyperthyroidism patients were also compared in the study. Once sampling was done, hyperthyroidism patients were given methimazole at a starting dose of 30 mg daily, whereas ophthalmopathy patients were given high-dose intravenous methylprednisolone. According to the paper, TCR Vbeta CDR3 sequencing was carried out on more than 120 peripheral blood samples, which came from around 43 ophthalmopathy, 75 to 80 hyperthyroidism and some 17 progressor patients.

The investigation overall reported the following: No statistical method was used to set the sample size in advance, and investigators knew the group allocation. Blood samples also contained most of the expanded thyroid clonotypes (frequency above 0.001), which suggests that blood repertoires may reflect thyroid immune responses. A 13 V-J signature model separated ophthalmopathy from stable hyperthyroidism, with over 85% sensitivity and around 84% specificity in cross-validation and 80%/75% in testing. In validation, the model predicted progression to ophthalmopathy a median of roughly 6.1 months before onset, with about 70% sensitivity and around 76% specificity.

Amplification of TCR beta CDR3 regions was carried out from RNA transcripts. For the first round of RT-PCR on the TCR CDR3, the HTBI primer set was used together with the Qiagen OneStep RT-PCR kit. A second multiplex PCR round built the libraries, followed by size selection and purification. The libraries were sequenced on an Illumina HiSeq2000 using paired-end 100 bp reads. As for the authors' bioinformatics: Raw data were processed with SOAPnuke, discarding reads with adapters, uncalled bases, mean Phred below 15, or no exact constant-primer or identifier match. COPE v1.2.5 was used to merge the high-quality paired reads, and each unique nucleotide sequence was defined as a clonotype. MiTCR v1.1 was used to align the clonotypes against IMGT TRBV, TRBD and TRBJ reference segments. The analysis included only V-J combinations with a frequency above 0.0001, which together covered 99.2% of the repertoires. A TCS score was defined as the ratio of F50 (clonal expansion) to E x V (chaos), with BLOSUM62-based TCRdist applied between CDR3 peptides within each V-J. Welch's t-statistics and random forest reduced 500 to 550 V-J features to roughly 13, which were used in a naive Bayes classifier (R e1071). The similarity between thyroid and blood repertoires was quantified using the Morisita-Horn index. The public reads were run again by TCRdb, first through fastp at Q25 and then through MiXCR, and only productive beta chains were kept. CDR3 protein sequences are deduplicated, and each keeps its most common genes and DNA. The V and J calls reflect TCRdb's pipeline rather than the authors' work. Here the sample has 600,000 to 800,000 distinct CDR3 sequences; approximately 36% occur a single time. The top ten constitute 30% to 40% of the sample.

A note on this clonotype: Its cognate antigen has yet to be identified. The conserved closing phenylalanine or tryptophan is absent in this CDR3, likely reflecting a read error.

Graves' hyperthyroidism was defined as stable when no progression to ophthalmopathy occurred over 18 months of follow-up. Hyperthyroidism patients were aged 18 to 65 years and newly diagnosed, with disease duration of less than 2 months. Patients with uncontrolled infections, other autoimmune diseases, pregnancy or lactation were excluded. Clinical symptoms, serum thyroxine and TRAb, thyroid ultrasound, and orbital computed tomography formed the basis for the diagnoses. Ficoll-Paque density gradient centrifugation was used to isolate PBMCs from around 10 ml of fresh peripheral blood. Total RNA was extracted with Trizol reagent, and quality was checked on an Agilent 2100 Bioanalyzer. The sequence derives from a woman in her thirties or forties with Graves' hyperthyroidism. Sequencing was carried out using blood.

The CDR3 reads CASRGNYEQYL. Here is the DNA: TGTGCCAGTCGTGGGAACTACGAGCAGTACCTC. The receptor chain draws on TRBV6-2 or TRBV6-3 and TRBJ2-7; there is no confident call for the D gene. The germline V gene specifies MNHEY as CDR1 and SVGEGT as CDR2. V is shortened by 9 bases, J by 3 bases, and the region joining them spans 9 bases. The CDR3 sequence runs 11 residues, both termini included. Only the CDR3 portion is preserved as DNA: 33 bases, with reading frame beginning at the first base.